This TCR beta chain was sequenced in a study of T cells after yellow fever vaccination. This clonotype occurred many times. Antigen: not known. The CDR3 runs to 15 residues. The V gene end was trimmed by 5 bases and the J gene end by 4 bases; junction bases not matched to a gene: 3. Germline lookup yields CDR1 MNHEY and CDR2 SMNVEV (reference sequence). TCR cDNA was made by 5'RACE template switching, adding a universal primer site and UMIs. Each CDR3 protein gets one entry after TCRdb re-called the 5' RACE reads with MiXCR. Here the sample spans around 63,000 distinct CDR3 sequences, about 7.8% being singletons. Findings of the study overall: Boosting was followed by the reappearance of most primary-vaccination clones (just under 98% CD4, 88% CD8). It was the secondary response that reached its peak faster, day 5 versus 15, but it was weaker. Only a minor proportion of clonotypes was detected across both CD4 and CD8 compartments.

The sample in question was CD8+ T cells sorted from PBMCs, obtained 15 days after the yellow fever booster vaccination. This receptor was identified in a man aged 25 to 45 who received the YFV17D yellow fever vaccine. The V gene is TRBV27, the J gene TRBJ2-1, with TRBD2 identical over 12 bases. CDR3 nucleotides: TGTGCCAGCAGTGGGGGACTAGCGGGTTACAATGAGCAGTTCTTC. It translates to CASSGGLAGYNEQFF.